This TCR beta chain was observed in a study of beta chain features in type 1 diabetes. This clone was counted many times. Purities in excess of 95% were seen in all sorted populations. Expressed TCRB transcripts got sequenced, as all isolated RNA was reverse transcribed. Here immunoSEQ multiplex PCR was the method, and the copy in TCRdb shows in-frame clones only, minus some. Here the sample spans nearly 350,000 clones, 7% to 9% being singletons. The clonotype was recovered from a woman younger than 35 in good health. What was sequenced was central memory CD4+ T cells from blood.

CDR3 coding DNA: TGTGCCATCAGTGACAGGGGTGAGACCCAGTACTTC. Translating gives CAISDRGETQYF. The rearrangement links TRBV10-3 to TRBJ2-5; TRBD1 might be the D (6 bases). The CDR3 totals 12 residues. V lost 3 bases, J lost 5 bases, and 7 bases lay in between. Germline CDR1 and CDR2: ENHRY and SYGVKD.